The 29 T cell receptor beta chains below all came from one sample that was sequenced in a study of beta chain features in type 1 diabetes. Study-wide points: In all four CD4+ subsets, TCRB CDR3 length was significantly, moderately reduced in type 1 diabetes.

Expressed TCRB transcripts were sequenced because the entire RNA isolate underwent reverse transcription. Sequencing was performed with immunoSEQ multiplex PCR; in TCRdb, only in-frame clones are kept and a portion is missing. The sample shows 130,000 to 150,000 clones, around an eighth of them seen only once. For these TCRs, the target antigens are not known. Sequenced sample: central memory CD4+ T cells from blood. The receptors here all came from a man between 18 and 29 years old with type 1 diabetes.

This clone was counted between two and nine times. V and J are TRBV5-1 and TRBJ1-1; TRBD1 matches 7 bases. The CDR3 has 16 amino acids. Germline CDR1 reads SGHRS; CDR2 reads YFSETQ. The trim removed 0 bases at V and 0 bases at J, leaving 5 bases unmatched. The CDR3: CASSLAATGMNTEAFF. The CDR3 bases are TGCGCCAGCAGCTTGGCCGCGACAGGGATGAACACTGAAGCTTTCTTT.

This clone appeared many times. The gene calls are TRBV23-1 and TRBJ2-3; D is ambiguous. TRBV23-1 is classed as an ORF, of uncertain function. V was trimmed by 2 bases and J by 4 bases, leaving 10 bases between them. CDR3 size: 14 residues. The CDR3: CASSQHLSPDTQYF. CDR3 in DNA: TGCGCCAGCAGTCAACATCTTTCCCCAGATACGCAGTATTTT.

This clone was detected only a few times. This chain connects TRBV27 to TRBJ1-4; the D is unclear. Germline V lookup: CDR1 MNHEY, CDR2 SMNVEV (reference sequence). V was cut by 6 bases and J by 6 bases, with 14 bases left in between. The CDR3 extends over 14 amino acids. CDR3 coding DNA: TGTGCCAGCAGCCGCGGACGCCCGGATGAAAAACTGTTTTTT. It encodes CASSRGRPDEKLFF.

The rearrangement joins TRBV18 to TRBJ2-1; no clear D gene. The CDR3 has 14 amino acids. Trimming shortened V by 6 bases and J by 2 bases, and 11 bases separated the two germline ends. CDR1 KGHSH and CDR2 LQKENI come from the germline V gene. The CDR3 region has the DNA TGTGCCAGCTCGTCACCGGGCCCCTACAATGAGCAGTTCTTC. Protein: CASSSPGPYNEQFF.

The J gene is TRBJ2-2, the V gene TRBV9; no definite D call. The CDR3 length is 14 residues. Germline loops: CDR1 SGDLS, CDR2 YYNGEE. V was cut by 1 base and J by 5 bases, with 9 bases left in between. CDR3: CASSVSRGTGELFF. DNA of the CDR3: TGTGCCAGCAGCGTATCGCGTGGGACCGGGGAGCTGTTTTTT.

Comments on this clone: The same CDR3 arises from other DNA sequences in this sample as well. The rearrangement uses TRBV7-6 and TRBJ1-5; the D is unclear. The CDR3 extends over 13 amino acids. Trimming took 4 bases from V and 1 from J, leaving 5 bases between them. Looked up from germline, CDR1 is SGHVS and CDR2 is FNYEAQ. The chain's CDR3 is CASSSNSNQPQHF. CDR3 bases: TGTGCCAGCAGCTCGAACAGCAATCAGCCCCAGCATTTT.

This clone was detected ten times or more. The V call is TRBV5-1, the J call TRBJ2-1; D possibly matches TRBD1 or TRBD2 (5 bases each). Germline CDR1 is SGHRS and CDR2 is YFSETQ. The length of the CDR3 is 14 residues. The V gene lost 4 bases and the J gene lost 10 bases, with 18 bases spanning the gap. CDR3 region: CASSPTEGILEQFF. The CDR3 DNA reads TGCGCCAGCAGCCCGACTGAGGGGATATTGGAGCAGTTCTTC.

V and J are TRBV14 and TRBJ2-1, with D tentatively TRBD1 or TRBD2 (6 bases each). The length of the CDR3 is 16 residues. Germline assignment: CDR1 SGHDN and CDR2 FVKESK. Trimming left V 4 bases short and J 9 bases short, with 22 bases between. The CDR3 protein is CASSRPGGPGVGEQFF. In DNA form, the CDR3 reads TGTGCCAGCAGCCGCCCCGGGGGCCCGGGCGTTGGTGAGCAGTTCTTC.

The V call is TRBV7-2, the J call TRBJ2-7; D is perhaps TRBD1 (5 bases). Germline V gene lookup returns CDR1 SGHTA and CDR2 FQGNSA. This CDR3 contains 14 residues. Trimming stripped 3 bases from V and 2 bases from J, with 11 bases between. CDR3: CASSLVRGPYEQYF. CDR3 DNA sequence: TGTGCCAGCAGCTTGGTTAGGGGTCCCTACGAGCAGTACTTC. The whole variable domain, remainder taken from reference TRBV7-2 and TRBJ2-7, is GAGVSQSPSNKVTEKGKDVELRCDPISGHTALYWYRQSLGQGLEFLIYFQGNSAPDKSGLPSDRFSAERTGGSVSTLTIQRTQQEDSAVYLCASSLVRGPYEQYFGPGTRLTVT.

This chain connects TRBV5-6 to TRBJ1-1; no reliable D call. The CDR3 sequence is 16 residues long. V dropped 6 bases and J dropped 3 bases, with 21 bases sitting between them. Germline CDR1 is SGHDT and CDR2 is YYEEEE. As DNA, the CDR3 is TGTGCCAGCACTGGCGCGGCGGGCTTGGGTGACACTGAAGCTTTCTTT. It encodes CASTGAAGLGDTEAFF.

This clone occurred a few times. The genes are TRBV28 and TRBJ2-3; no firm D call. The CDR3 is 12 residues long. V lost 8 bases and J lost 0, with 6 bases in between. Per germline, CDR1 MDHEN and CDR2 SYDVKM. Here the CDR3 DNA reads TGTGCCAGCGCTAGGAGCACAGATACGCAGTATTTT. As protein: CASARSTDTQYF.

This clone was counted only a few times. The chain is built from TRBV2 and TRBJ1-5; 7 bases match TRBD1. Germline CDR1 is SNHLY and CDR2 is FYNNEI. This CDR3 has 14 amino acids. V was clipped by 3 bases and J by 4 bases; unmatched bases: 3. The CDR3: CASSEGQTNQPQHF. CDR3 nucleotide sequence: TGTGCCAGCAGTGAGGGACAGACAAATCAGCCCCAGCATTTT.

This clone was counted only a few times. The chain is built from TRBV28 and TRBJ2-3, with 8 bases identical to TRBD1. The V segment lost 6 bases and the J segment 3 bases; nucleotides outside the gene matches: 8. Per the germline V gene, CDR1 is MDHEN and CDR2 is SYDVKM. This CDR3 comprises 15 residues. Here the CDR3 DNA reads TGTGCCAGCAGAGACAGGGGCGCCGAGACAGATACGCAGTATTTT. Translation gives CASRDRGAETDTQYF.

This chain links TRBV20-1 with TRBJ1-1; a possible D gene is TRBD1 (5 bases). CDR3 length equals 11 residues. Germline values: CDR1 DFQATT, CDR2 SNEGSKA (reference sequence). DNA of the CDR3: TGCAGCCCCGGACAACAGACCGAAGCTTTCTTT. Translated: CSPGQQTEAFF.

This clone appeared many times. The chain recombines TRBV30 with TRBJ2-6; D is unclear. V was trimmed by 5 bases and J by 0 bases, leaving 8 bases between them. The CDR3 covers 14 residues. Germline CDR1 reads GTSNPN; CDR2 reads SVGIG (reference sequence). This CDR3 is CAWDGSSGANVLTF. CDR3 coding DNA: TGTGCCTGGGACGGTAGCTCTGGGGCCAACGTCCTGACTTTC.

This clone has just a few counts. The V and J genes are TRBV6-5 and TRBJ1-1; no reliable D call. The V end was cut by 3 bases, the J end by 3 bases, with 11 bases between. The germline V gene has CDR1 MNHEY and CDR2 SVGAGI. The CDR3 has 14 residues. The CDR3 sequence is CASSYGHSDTEAFF. The CDR3 coding sequence is TGTGCCAGCAGTTATGGCCACTCGGACACTGAAGCTTTCTTT.

The chain carries TRBV5-1 and TRBJ2-4, with a tentative D call TRBD1 (7 bases). V was trimmed by 2 bases and J by 4 bases, leaving 13 bases between them. This CDR3 has 15 amino acids. CDR1 is SGHRS, CDR2 YFSETQ, per germline. CDR3 sequence: CASSFPQGGKNIQYF. CDR3 DNA: TGCGCCAGCAGCTTTCCGCAGGGGGGAAAAAACATTCAGTACTTC.

The chain carries TRBV6-1 and TRBJ2-7; perhaps D is TRBD1 or TRBD2 (5 bases each). Germline V CDR1 and CDR2: MNHNS, SASEGT. V was shortened by 5 bases and J by 2 bases, with 13 bases between the two germline ends. The length of the CDR3 is 14 residues. As DNA, the CDR3 is TGTGCCAGCAGTCACCGGGACGGTCCCTACGAGCAGTACTTC. Translation gives CASSHRDGPYEQYF.

This clone was seen a few times. This chain uses TRBV5-1 with TRBJ1-1; perhaps TRBD1 as D (5 bases). The V end was cut by 4 bases, the J end by 1 base, with 14 bases between. Germline V gene sequence: CDR1 SGHRS, CDR2 YFSETQ. The CDR3 has 15 residues. The CDR3 nucleotides are TGCGCCAGCAGCCTCTCGGGGGGAACGAACACTGAAGCTTTCTTT. It translates to CASSLSGGTNTEAFF.

The chain links TRBV5-1 to TRBJ1-4; D call uncertain. Germline V gene sequence: CDR1 SGHRS, CDR2 YFSETQ. The CDR3 covers 16 residues. V was shortened by 4 bases and J by 2 bases, with 15 bases between the two germline ends. The CDR3 sequence is CASSIRTADTNEKLFF. The DNA for the CDR3 is TGCGCCAGCAGCATACGGACGGCCGATACTAATGAAAAACTGTTTTTT.

The gene calls are TRBV6-5 and TRBJ2-3; possible D gene TRBD1, 5 bases. The CDR3 consists of 15 residues. CDR1 is MNHEY and CDR2 is SVGAGI in the germline V gene. The V gene lost 4 bases and the J gene lost 5 bases, with 16 bases spanning the gap. CDR3 sequence (DNA): TGTGCCAGCAGTTTAGTAGGGGCCAAACTAGATACGCAGTATTTT. This codes for CASSLVGAKLDTQYF.

This clone was counted a few times. The chain employs TRBV6-1 and TRBJ2-5, with 10 bases aligning to TRBD2. The V segment lost 6 bases and the J segment 1 base; nucleotides outside the gene matches: 5. Germline V gene lookup returns CDR1 MNHNS and CDR2 SASEGT. The CDR3 is 15 amino acids. CDR3 in amino acids: CASRRTSGSQETQYF. The CDR3, as DNA: TGTGCCAGCAGGAGGACTAGCGGATCCCAAGAGACCCAGTACTTC.

This chain links TRBV25-1 with TRBJ2-1; 8 bases line up with TRBD2. The CDR3 covers 16 residues. The trim removed 2 bases at V and 10 bases at J, leaving 13 bases unmatched. Looked up from germline, CDR1 is MGHDK and CDR2 is SYGVNS. The CDR3 DNA reads TGTGCCAGCAGTGAACCCGCGGGGGGCACTCTTGAAGAGCAGTTCTTC. Translating gives CASSEPAGGTLEEQFF.

With respect to this clone: This sequence is one base from a far larger clone and is likely a read error. The chain couples TRBV5-4 to TRBJ2-3, with 11 positions matching TRBD2. The length of the CDR3 is 17 residues. Germline V gene lookup returns CDR1 SGHNT and CDR2 YYREEE (reference sequence). For the CDR3, the DNA is TGTGCCCGCAGCACCCGCGTAGCGGGGGGGCCGACAGATACGCAGTATTTT. This codes for CARSTRVAGGPTDTQYF.

This clone was recorded a few times. J is TRBJ2-1 and V is TRBV5-6, with 10 bases aligning to TRBD1. CDR1 is SGHDT and CDR2 is YYEEEE in the germline V gene. J gave up 5 bases and V 0 bases, and 5 bases lay outside the gene matches. The CDR3 has 16 residues. The CDR3 DNA is TGTGCCAGCAGCTTGGAGGACAGGGGGTACAACAATGAGCAGTTCTTC. Amino acids: CASSLEDRGYNNEQFF. Complete variable domain (other parts from reference TRBV5-6 and TRBJ2-1): DAGVTQSPTHLIKTRGQQVTLRCSPKSGHDTVSWYQQALGQGPQFIFQYYEEEERQRGNFPDRFSGHQFPNYSSELNVNALLLGDSALYLCASSLEDRGYNNEQFFGPGTRLTVL.

The rearrangement uses TRBV10-2 and TRBJ2-1; 14 bases line up with TRBD2. In germline, CDR1 is WSHSY, CDR2 SAAADI. CDR3 length: 17 residues. Unmatched junction bases numbered 4, after V lost 6 bases and J lost 0 bases. The DNA for the CDR3 is TGCGCCAGCAGGACTAGCGGGGGGGCCGGCTCCTACAATGAGCAGTTCTTC. It yields the protein CASRTSGGAGSYNEQFF.

The sample holds many counts of this clone. The chain combines TRBV5-1 with TRBJ2-1; D unresolved. CDR1 and CDR2 (germline): SGHRS, YFSETQ. The length of the CDR3 is 11 residues. The V end lost 2 bases, the J end lost 7 bases, and 4 bases lay between the germline ends. CDR3: CASSFRNEQFF. The CDR3 DNA sequence: TGCGCCAGCAGCTTCAGAAATGAGCAGTTCTTC.

This chain joins TRBV28 and TRBJ2-1; TRBD1 matches at 7 bases. Germline CDR1 and CDR2: MDHEN and SYDVKM. V gave up 2 bases and J gave up 4 bases; unmatched junction bases: 5. CDR3 size: 15 residues. CDR3 residues: CASSLDRGRYNEQFF. For the CDR3, the DNA is TGTGCCAGCAGTTTAGATAGGGGGCGATACAATGAGCAGTTCTTC.

This clone was seen a handful of times. This sequence joins TRBV10-1 and TRBJ1-1, with 8 bases lining up with TRBD1. The V gene end was trimmed by 2 bases and the J gene end by 3 bases; junction bases not matched to a gene: 14. Germline CDR1 WNHNN, CDR2 SYGVQD (reference sequence). The CDR3 covers 18 residues. Here the CDR3 DNA reads TGCGCCAGCAGTGAGCCCGAATCAGGGGGCGATTGGGACACTGAAGCTTTCTTT. Its protein product is CASSEPESGGDWDTEAFF.